The 32 T cell receptor beta chains reported below all come from one sample, sequenced in a study of blood T cell repertoires in COVID-19. TCRdb keeps only in-frame clones here, not all; method: immunoSEQ multiplex PCR. The profile shows over 150,000 clones, approximately 82% of them singletons. Sequenced material: peripheral blood. The receptors derive from a human donor in a cohort sampled during active COVID-19.

CDR3 region: CASSPETGGRDTQYF. In DNA form, the CDR3 reads TGTGCCAGCTCACCTGAAACGGGAGGGAGAGATACGCAGTATTTT. This chain connects TRBV18 to TRBJ2-3; 8 nucleotides line up with TRBD2. The CDR3 runs to 15 residues. Looked up from germline, CDR1 is KGHSH and CDR2 is LQKENI. Unmatched junction bases numbered 7, after V lost 3 bases and J lost 5 bases.

The gene calls are TRBV29-1 and TRBJ2-3; no clear D. Germline V CDR1 and CDR2: SQVTM, ANQGSEA. The V end was cut by 3 bases, the J end by 5 bases, with 12 bases between. CDR3 length: 13 amino acids. The CDR3 loop reads CSVEVYAGDTQYF. The CDR3 DNA reads as TGCAGCGTTGAGGTTTACGCAGGAGATACGCAGTATTTT.

V gene TRBV25-1 combines with J gene TRBJ1-1, with 8 bases lining up with TRBD1. Germline V gives CDR1 MGHDK, CDR2 SYGVNS. V gave up 6 bases and J gave up 6 bases; unmatched junction bases: 6. There are 13 residues in the CDR3. CDR3 DNA: TGTGCCAGCAGGACAGGGGCGAGGGCTGAAGCTTTCTTT. Encoded protein: CASRTGARAEAFF.

The chain joins TRBV28 to TRBJ2-1; D remains unclear. V lost 7 bases, J lost 7 bases, and 11 bases lay in between. The CDR3 length is 12 residues. Germline V gives CDR1 MDHEN, CDR2 SYDVKM. This chain's CDR3 is CASTIAGNEQFF. Here the CDR3 DNA reads TGTGCCAGCACCATAGCCGGTAATGAGCAGTTCTTC.

This clone has just one count. V and J are TRBV24-1 and TRBJ2-5, with TRBD2 identical over 7 bases. The CDR3 totals 17 residues. V gave up 0 bases and J gave up 4 bases; unmatched junction bases: 10. The germline V gene encodes CDR1 KGHDR and CDR2 SFDVKD. The CDR3 DNA reads TGTGCCACCAGTGATTTGGGTGCTGCGGGAGTTGGAGAGACCCAGTACTTC. As protein: CATSDLGAAGVGETQYF.

The rearrangement uses TRBV12-5 and TRBJ1-2; D is possibly TRBD1 (5 bases). Germline V gene data show CDR1 as LGHNT and CDR2 as FRNRAP. The CDR3 has 15 residues. V gave up 6 bases and J gave up 8 bases, with 22 bases separating them. In DNA, the CDR3 is TGTGCTAGTGGCCCATCGCCGGGCCTTAGGGGAGGCTACACCTTC. Amino acids: CASGPSPGLRGGYTF.

The chain is built from TRBV28 and TRBJ2-1; the D gene is possibly TRBD2 (5 bases). CDR3 length equals 19 residues. Germline CDR1 MDHEN, CDR2 SYDVKM. V dropped 5 bases and J dropped 5 bases, with 28 bases sitting between them. The CDR3 DNA sequence: TGTGCCAGCAGTCCCGGGTTGGTAGGGTTGGGAGTTACGAACAATGAGCAGTTCTTC. This codes for CASSPGLVGLGVTNNEQFF.

The gene calls are TRBV18 and TRBJ1-1; 9 bases match TRBD1. Trimming took 3 bases from V and 8 from J; bases not matched to a gene: 4. CDR1 and CDR2 (germline): KGHSH, LQKENI. The CDR3 is made up of 13 amino acids. The CDR3 DNA follows: TGTGCCAGCTCACCCGACAGGGGGGTAGAAGCTTTCTTT. It is translated as CASSPDRGVEAFF.

This clone was recorded only once. This chain connects TRBV19 to TRBJ2-3; TRBD2 matches at 13 bases. Per the germline V gene, CDR1 is LNHDA and CDR2 is SQIVND (reference sequence). Trimming at V came to 0 bases and at J to 9 bases, leaving 9 bases not matched to a gene. This CDR3 comprises 17 residues. The CDR3: CASSIEGLAGRAGTQYF. The CDR3 DNA follows: TGTGCCAGTAGTATAGAGGGACTAGCGGGAAGGGCCGGGACGCAGTATTTT.

The chain recombines TRBV6-2 or TRBV6-3 with TRBJ2-1, with TRBD2 matching over 8 bases. The CDR3 covers 14 residues. V lost 4 bases to trimming and J lost 7 bases; unmatched junction nucleotides: 6. The V gene's germline CDR1 is MNHEY and CDR2 SVGEGT. Here the CDR3 DNA reads TGTGCCAGCAGTTTACTAGCGGTTTCGAATGAGCAGTTCTTC. Translation: CASSLLAVSNEQFF.

The genes are TRBV27 and TRBJ2-2, with 8 positions matching TRBD1. Germline trimming cut 5 bases from V and 7 bases from J; bases unmatched to any gene: 6. The CDR3 length is 14 residues. Germline CDR1 and CDR2: MNHEY and SMNVEV (reference sequence). The CDR3 nucleotides are TGTGCCAGCAGTAACTACAGGGGGATCGGGGAGCTGTTTTTT. Its translation: CASSNYRGIGELFF.

V usage is TRBV11-2 and J usage is TRBJ2-7; 10 nucleotides line up with TRBD1. The CDR3 is 15 amino acids. CDR1 is SGHAT and CDR2 is FQNNGV in the germline V gene. The V gene end was trimmed by 1 base and the J gene end by 6 bases; junction bases not matched to a gene: 6. CDR3 DNA sequence: TGTGCCAGCAGCTTAGCGGGGACAGGGGATCCCGAGCAGTACTTC. Encoded protein: CASSLAGTGDPEQYF. The full variable domain, completed using reference TRBV11-2 and TRBJ2-7, is EAGVAQSPRYKIIEKRQSVAFWCNPISGHATLYWYQQILGQGPKLLIQFQNNGVVDDSQLPKDRFSAERLKGVDSTLKIQPAKLEDSAVYLCASSLAGTGDPEQYFGPGTRLTVT.

This clone was observed a handful of times. The genes are TRBV2 and TRBJ2-3, with D possibly matching TRBD1 (6 bases). Trimming took 7 bases from V and 2 from J, leaving 10 bases between them. Germline values: CDR1 SNHLY, CDR2 FYNNEI. This CDR3 has 13 amino acids. The CDR3, as DNA: TGTGCCAGCAAGAGGGACAACACAGATACGCAGTATTTT. Translated: CASKRDNTDTQYF.

About this clone: This CDR3 is also generated by other DNA sequences in the sample. The chain recombines TRBV3-1 (or the pseudogene TRBV3-2) with TRBJ2-5; D is unresolved. Trimming took 4 bases from V and 4 from J, leaving 7 bases between them. This CDR3 is 12 amino acids long. Germline V gene data show CDR1 as LGHDT and CDR2 as YNNKEL (reference sequence). CDR3: CASSRTGETQYF. The CDR3 coding sequence is TGTGCCAGCAGCCGAACGGGAGAGACCCAGTACTTC.

The chain joins TRBV28 to TRBJ2-7; unclear D gene. CDR1 is MDHEN, CDR2 SYDVKM, per germline. The CDR3 is made up of 13 amino acids. Trimming took 3 bases from V and 3 from J, leaving 9 bases between them. As DNA, the CDR3 is TGTGCCAGCAGTTTTCAGGTAGACTACGAGCAGTACTTC. It encodes CASSFQVDYEQYF.

The chain links TRBV28 to TRBJ2-5, with 11 bases lining up with TRBD2. Germline CDR1 is MDHEN and CDR2 is SYDVKM. The V and J ends lost 3 bases and 4 bases, in that order; junction bases with no gene match: 1. This CDR3 has 14 residues. The CDR3 DNA follows: TGTGCCAGCAGTTTCGGACTAGCGGGAGAGACCCAGTACTTC. Translating it yields CASSFGLAGETQYF.

This clone was recorded once. DNA of the CDR3: TGTGCCTGGAGTGATACGGGACAACTGACCTACGAGCAGTACTTC. It translates to CAWSDTGQLTYEQYF. The chain joins TRBV30 to TRBJ2-7; TRBD1 might be the D (6 bases). Trimming removed 1 base at V and 2 bases at J, with 15 bases between. The CDR3 has 15 amino acids. Per the germline V gene, CDR1 is GTSNPN and CDR2 is SVGIG (reference sequence).

This chain uses TRBV27 with TRBJ2-5, with D tentatively TRBD2 (6 bases). The CDR3 loop spans 13 amino acids. Germline V CDR1 and CDR2: MNHEY, SMNVEV (reference sequence). V was trimmed by 3 bases and J by 4 bases, leaving 9 bases between them. The CDR3 protein is CASSLVGGETQYF. In DNA, the CDR3 is TGTGCCAGCAGTTTGGTGGGGGGAGAGACCCAGTACTTC.

This chain uses TRBV28 with TRBJ1-3; unclear D gene. V was cut by 6 bases and J by 14 bases, with 23 bases left in between. The CDR3 totals 14 residues. CDR1 MDHEN and CDR2 SYDVKM come from the germline V gene. This CDR3 reads CASRARGPPSHLYF. CDR3 nucleotides: TGTGCCAGCAGAGCGCGGGGTCCCCCCTCGCACCTATATTTT.

V gene TRBV27 combines with J gene TRBJ2-5, with 10 bases lining up with TRBD1. After removal of 6 bases from V and 5 bases from J, the junction contained 9 bases not matched to a gene. The CDR3 spans 15 residues. CDR1 is MNHEY and CDR2 is SMNVEV in the germline V gene (reference sequence). The CDR3 sequence is CASSSRDRGGETQYF. The CDR3 DNA is TGTGCCAGCAGCAGCCGGGACAGGGGAGGGGAGACCCAGTACTTC.

J is TRBJ1-2 and V is TRBV12-3 or TRBV12-4; D may be TRBD1 (6 bases). Trimming took 5 bases from V and 4 from J, leaving 11 bases between them. The CDR3 length is 13 residues. CDR3 sequence reads: CASSAGQFYGYTF. The CDR3 DNA follows: TGTGCCAGCAGTGCCGGACAGTTCTATGGCTACACCTTC.

The chain employs TRBV5-6 and TRBJ1-2; no firm D call. Germline lookup yields CDR1 SGHDT and CDR2 YYEEEE. The CDR3 sequence is 12 residues long. Trimming cost V 2 bases and J 3 bases, with 5 bases left between them. The CDR3 DNA reads as TGTGCCAGCAGCTTAAGAGACTATGGCTACACCTTC. Its translation is CASSLRDYGYTF.

The chain employs TRBV7-2 and TRBJ1-1, with 9 nucleotides matching TRBD1. The germline V gene encodes CDR1 SGHTA and CDR2 FQGNSA. The junction had 8 bases not matched to a gene; V was cut back by 6 bases and J by 3 bases. CDR3 length equals 15 residues. CDR3 DNA sequence: TGTGCCAGCAGAATAACGACAGGGGGGTACACTGAAGCTTTCTTT. This sequence encodes CASRITTGGYTEAFF.

This clone was detected many times. The CDR3 sequence: CASGLVFIGQGRRQSPLHF. DNA of the CDR3: TGTGCTAGTGGTTTGGTATTTATCGGGCAGGGTCGCCGGCAATCACCCCTCCACTTT. The chain is built from TRBV12-5 and TRBJ1-6; D may be TRBD1 (5 bases). CDR1 and CDR2 from the germline V gene are LGHNT and FRNRAP. Deletions cut 0 bases from V and 10 bases from J, with 25 bases between. The CDR3 is made up of 19 amino acids.

The rearrangement links TRBV5-1 to TRBJ1-1, with a tentative D call TRBD1 (6 bases). CDR1 is SGHRS and CDR2 is YFSETQ in the germline V gene. V lost 1 base to trimming and J lost 6 bases, with 16 bases between them. The CDR3 has 15 residues. CDR3 nucleotides: TGCGCCAGCAGCTTGATGGGGGGGCGGATCGCTGAAGCTTTCTTT. Its protein product is CASSLMGGRIAEAFF.

This clone was counted ten times or more. This chain uses TRBV7-2 with TRBJ2-1; 7 positions agree with TRBD2. With V trimmed by 4 bases and J by 8 bases, 2 bases remained unmatched. The CDR3 has 12 residues. CDR1 SGHTA and CDR2 FQGNSA come from the germline V gene. CDR3 loop: CASSSTSHEQFF. The CDR3 nucleotides read TGTGCCAGCAGCTCGACTAGCCATGAGCAGTTCTTC.

The V and J genes are TRBV7-9 and TRBJ2-2, with 9 bases identical to TRBD2. The CDR3 totals 16 residues. V trimming: 7 bases; J trimming: 6 bases; junction bases outside the gene matches: 12. Germline CDR1 is SEHNR and CDR2 is FQNEAQ (reference sequence). The CDR3 protein is CASTNPAGGDPGELFF. CDR3 bases: TGTGCCAGCACCAATCCGGCGGGAGGGGACCCCGGGGAGCTGTTTTTT.

This clone was seen more than once but under ten times. The chain carries TRBV5-1 and TRBJ2-7; perhaps TRBD2 as D (5 bases). The germline V gene encodes CDR1 SGHRS and CDR2 YFSETQ. Deletions cut 0 bases from V and 1 base from J, with 11 bases between. The CDR3 has 15 amino acids. In nucleotides, the CDR3 is TGCGCCAGCAGCTTGGCTGGCGGGTATTCCTACGAGCAGTACTTC. It codes for CASSLAGGYSYEQYF. Filled out from reference TRBV5-1 and TRBJ2-7, the complete variable domain reads KAGVTQTPRYLIKTRGQQVTLSCSPISGHRSVSWYQQTPGQGLQFLFEYFSETQRNKGNFPGRFSGRQFSNSRSEMNVSTLELGDSALYLCASSLAGGYSYEQYFGPGTRLTVT.

The chain employs TRBV19 and TRBJ2-7; D is unclear. The V end was cut by 3 bases, the J end by 4 bases, with 13 bases between. The germline V gene has CDR1 LNHDA and CDR2 SQIVND (reference sequence). The CDR3 sequence is 14 residues long. The CDR3 DNA follows: TGTGCCAGTAGTATTACCCCCGCGGCATACGAGCAGTACTTC. Residues: CASSITPAAYEQYF.

This clone has a single count. The chain carries TRBV18 and TRBJ2-1, with D possibly TRBD2 on 6 matching bases. The CDR3 loop spans 17 amino acids. The germline CDR1 and CDR2 sequences are KGHSH and LQKENI. Between the trimmed V and J ends, which lost 4 bases and 4 bases, there was a span of 20 bases. The CDR3 sequence: CASSRRSYGRDYNEQFF. In DNA form, the CDR3 reads TGTGCCAGCTCACGGAGGTCGTACGGGAGAGATTACAATGAGCAGTTCTTC.

The V gene is TRBV27, the J gene TRBJ2-7; 8 bases map to TRBD2. CDR1 and CDR2 from the germline V gene are MNHEY and SMNVEV (reference sequence). V dropped 2 bases and J dropped 2; count of bases not matched to a gene: 5. This CDR3 comprises 15 residues. Here the CDR3 reads CASSLKTGGPYEQYF. The CDR3 region has the DNA TGTGCCAGCAGTTTAAAAACGGGAGGGCCCTACGAGCAGTACTTC.

The CDR3 bases are TGTGCCAGCTCACCGGTCGACTATGTTGTCCGCTCCTACAATGAGCAGTTCTTC. Residues: CASSPVDYVVRSYNEQFF. V usage is TRBV18 and J usage is TRBJ2-1, with D possibly TRBD2 on 5 matching bases. The CDR3 covers 18 residues. The V gene lost 3 bases and the J gene lost 0 bases, with 18 bases spanning the gap. The germline CDR1 and CDR2 sequences are KGHSH and LQKENI.